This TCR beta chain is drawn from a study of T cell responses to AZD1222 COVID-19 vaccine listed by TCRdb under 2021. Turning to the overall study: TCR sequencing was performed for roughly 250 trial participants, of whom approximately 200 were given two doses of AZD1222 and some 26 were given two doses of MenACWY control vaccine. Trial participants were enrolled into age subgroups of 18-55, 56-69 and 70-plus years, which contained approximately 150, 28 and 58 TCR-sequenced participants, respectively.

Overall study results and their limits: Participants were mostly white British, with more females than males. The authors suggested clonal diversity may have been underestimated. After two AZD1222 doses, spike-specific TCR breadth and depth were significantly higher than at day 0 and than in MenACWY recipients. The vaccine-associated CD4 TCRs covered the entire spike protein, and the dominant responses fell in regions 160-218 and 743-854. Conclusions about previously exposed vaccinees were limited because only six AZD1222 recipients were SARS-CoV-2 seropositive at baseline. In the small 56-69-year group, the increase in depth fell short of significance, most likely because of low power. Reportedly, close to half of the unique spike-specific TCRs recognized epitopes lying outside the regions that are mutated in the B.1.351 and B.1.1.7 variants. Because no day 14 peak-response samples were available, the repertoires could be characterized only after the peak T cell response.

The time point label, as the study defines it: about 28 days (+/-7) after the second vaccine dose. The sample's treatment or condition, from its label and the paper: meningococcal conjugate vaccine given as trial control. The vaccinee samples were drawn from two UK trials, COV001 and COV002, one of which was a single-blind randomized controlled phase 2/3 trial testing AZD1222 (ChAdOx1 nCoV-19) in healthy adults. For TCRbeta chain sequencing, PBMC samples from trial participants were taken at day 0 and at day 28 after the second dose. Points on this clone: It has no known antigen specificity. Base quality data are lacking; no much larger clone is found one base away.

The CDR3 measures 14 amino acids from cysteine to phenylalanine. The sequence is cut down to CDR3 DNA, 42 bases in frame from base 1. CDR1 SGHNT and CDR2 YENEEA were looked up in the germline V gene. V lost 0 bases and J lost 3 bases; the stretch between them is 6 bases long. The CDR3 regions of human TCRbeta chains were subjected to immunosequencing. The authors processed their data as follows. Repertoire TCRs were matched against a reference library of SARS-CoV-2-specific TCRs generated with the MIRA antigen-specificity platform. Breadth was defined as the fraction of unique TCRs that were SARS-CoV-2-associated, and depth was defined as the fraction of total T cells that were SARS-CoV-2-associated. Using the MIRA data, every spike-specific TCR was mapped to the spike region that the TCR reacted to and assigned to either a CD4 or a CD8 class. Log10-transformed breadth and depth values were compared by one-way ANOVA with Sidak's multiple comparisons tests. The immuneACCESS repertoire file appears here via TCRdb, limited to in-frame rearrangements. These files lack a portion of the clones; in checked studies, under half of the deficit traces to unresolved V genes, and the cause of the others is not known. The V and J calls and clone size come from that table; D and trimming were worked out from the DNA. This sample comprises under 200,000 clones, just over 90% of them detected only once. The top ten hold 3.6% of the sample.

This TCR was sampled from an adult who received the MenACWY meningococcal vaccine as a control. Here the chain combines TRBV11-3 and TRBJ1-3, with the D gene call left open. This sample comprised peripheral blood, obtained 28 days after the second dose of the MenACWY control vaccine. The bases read TGTGCCAGCAGCTTAGAGGGGAGTGGAAACACCATATATTTT. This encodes CASSLEGSGNTIYF. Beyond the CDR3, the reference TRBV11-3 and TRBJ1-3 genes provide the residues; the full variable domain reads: EAGVVQSPRYKIIEKKQPVAFWCNPISGHNTLYWYLQNLGQGPELLIRYENEEAVDDSQLPKDRFSAERLKGVDSTLKIQPAELGDSAVYLCASSLEGSGNTIYFGEGSWLTVV.